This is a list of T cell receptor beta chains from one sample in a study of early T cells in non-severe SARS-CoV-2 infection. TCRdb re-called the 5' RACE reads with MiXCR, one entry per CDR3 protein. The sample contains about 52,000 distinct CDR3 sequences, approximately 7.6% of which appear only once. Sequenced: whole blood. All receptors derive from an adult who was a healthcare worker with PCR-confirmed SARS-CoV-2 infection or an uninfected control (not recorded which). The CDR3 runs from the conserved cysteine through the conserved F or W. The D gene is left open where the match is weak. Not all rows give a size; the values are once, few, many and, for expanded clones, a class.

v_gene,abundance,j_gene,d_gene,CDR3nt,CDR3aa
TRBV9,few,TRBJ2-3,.,TGTGCCAGCAGCGCGGGTGCTAGCACAGATACGCAGTATTTT,CASSAGASTDTQYF
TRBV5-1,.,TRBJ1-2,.,TGCGCCAGCAGTTGGAGGGCAGGGGATCATGGCTACACCTTC,CASSWRAGDHGYTF
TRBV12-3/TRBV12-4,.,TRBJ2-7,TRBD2,TGTGCCAGCAGTCCTAGCGGCCTTAACGAGCAGTACTTC,CASSPSGLNEQYF
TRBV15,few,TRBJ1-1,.,TGTGCCACCAGCCGAGGACATCTGAACACTGAAGCTTTCTTT,CATSRGHLNTEAFF
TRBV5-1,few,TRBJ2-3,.,TGCGCCAGCAGCTTGGAAGGCACAGATACGCAGTATTTT,CASSLEGTDTQYF
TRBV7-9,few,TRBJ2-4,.,TGTGCCAGCAGCCCAATTAGGAGAACCACTACAGATCTTCTAGCCAAAAACATTCAGTACTTC,CASSPIRRTTTDLLAKNIQYF
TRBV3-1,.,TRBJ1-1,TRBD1,TGTGCCAGCAGCGCCGGGACAGGGAGGACTGAAGCTTTCTTT,CASSAGTGRTEAFF
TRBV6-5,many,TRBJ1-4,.,TGTGCCAGCAGTCACTACCCCTACAGCCCAACTAATGAAAAACTGTTTTTT,CASSHYPYSPTNEKLFF
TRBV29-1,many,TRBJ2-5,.,TGCAGCGCTTCCAGGGGGGGGGCCGTAGAGACCCAGTACTTC,CSASRGGAVETQYF
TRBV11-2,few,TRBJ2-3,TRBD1,TGTGCCAGCAGCTTAGTGAGTGCTGGACAGGGGGTAGATACGCAGTATTTT,CASSLVSAGQGVDTQYF
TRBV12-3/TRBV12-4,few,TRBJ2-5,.,TGTGCCAGCAGTTCCCAGACTGGTACCCAAGAGACCCAGTACTTC,CASSSQTGTQETQYF
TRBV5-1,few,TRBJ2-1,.,TGCGCCAGCAGTTCCTCAGGCAACGACAATGAGCAGTTCTTC,CASSSSGNDNEQFF
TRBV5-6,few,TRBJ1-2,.,TGTGCCAGCAGCTGGAAGGACCGAACTAACTATGGCTACACCTTC,CASSWKDRTNYGYTF
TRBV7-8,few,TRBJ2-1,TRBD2,TGTGCCAGCAGCTTATTCCCTAGCGGGGGGTTGAGCTCCTACAATGAGCAGTTCTTC,CASSLFPSGGLSSYNEQFF
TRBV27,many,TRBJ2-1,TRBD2,TGTGCCAGCAGTTTATCGATTAAGCGGGGATCCTACAATGAGCAGTTCTTC,CASSLSIKRGSYNEQFF
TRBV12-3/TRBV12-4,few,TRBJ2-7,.,TGTGCCACCTCAGAGGGCAACTCCTACGAGCAGTACTTC,CATSEGNSYEQYF
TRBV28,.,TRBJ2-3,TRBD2,TGTGCCAGCAGTATGACTAGCGGGAGAGGGGGTGCGCAGTATTTT,CASSMTSGRGGAQYF
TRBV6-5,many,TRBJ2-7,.,TGTGCCAGCAGTTACTCGGGCCTGGAGTACTTC,CASSYSGLEYF
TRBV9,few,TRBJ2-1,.,TGTGCCAGCAGCCTAGACAGAATCAATGAGCAGTTCTTC,CASSLDRINEQFF
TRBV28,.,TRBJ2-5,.,TGTGCCAGCAGTTTACCCGCCGGGTCTCCCGATGAGACCCAGTACTTC,CASSLPAGSPDETQYF
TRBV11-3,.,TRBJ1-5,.,TGTGCCAGCAGCCGAGAGGGGAATCAGCCCCAGCATTTT,CASSREGNQPQHF
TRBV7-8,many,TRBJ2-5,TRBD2,TGTGCCAGCGGGTGGAGGGTAGCGGGACCCCAAGAGACCCAGTACTTC,CASGWRVAGPQETQYF
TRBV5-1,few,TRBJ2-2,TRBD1,TGCGCCAGCAGCTCCAGGGGGCCGAACACCGGGGAGCTGTTTTTT,CASSSRGPNTGELFF
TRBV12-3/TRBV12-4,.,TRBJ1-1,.,TGTGCCAGCAGTTTCTCCGCCGCGGGGAACACTGAAGCTTTCTTT,CASSFSAAGNTEAFF
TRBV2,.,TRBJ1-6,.,TGTGCCAGCAGTCTATCCGGGGGTGGTTCACCCCTCCACTTT,CASSLSGGGSPLHF